This T cell receptor (beta chain) was recovered during a study of T cells in localized non-small cell lung cancer. Overall study results and limits: As only one tumor region underwent sequencing, heterogeneity remains possible. Turning up in adjacent lung were a median approximately 57 of the top 100 tumor clones. Density of T cells in blood, when higher, went with longer overall survival.

Losses at the gene ends were 2 bases for V and 10 bases for J; bases not matched to a gene: 14. CDR1 is MNHEY and CDR2 is SMNVEV in the germline V gene (reference sequence). This CDR3 has 16 amino acids. Profiled with immunoSEQ multiplex PCR; TCRdb holds only in-frame clones, not every one. The sample records some 30,000 clones, about 90% being singletons. Notes on this clone: Antigen: not known.

This specimen consisted of PBMCs, obtained before any cancer treatment. This chain links TRBV27 with TRBJ2-1; 7 bases match TRBD2. This TCR was recovered from a man aged 35 to 69 with stage II lung adenocarcinoma. The CDR3 bases are TGTGCCAGCAGTTTAGATTCTAGGAGCGGGACTCCGGAGCAGTTCTTC. Amino acids: CASSLDSRSGTPEQFF.